The clone carrying this T cell receptor beta chain was counted only a few times. Antigen specificity is unknown. Here the gene names and germline are mouse. The sequenced fragment ends 4 residues before the CDR3 boundary, so the rest is inferred from the germline J gene. The data are from a study of CD8+ T cells in alopecia areata. Study results and limitations: Normal skin contains resident alphabeta T cells, and these are also sequenced in scalp samples. Compared with normal scalp, lesional scalp had higher clonality and more expanded CD8+ clones. Mouse data revealed clearer TCR sharing than patient data did, a gap possibly tied to HLA.

This CDR3 region has 15 residues. Trimming shortened V by 5 bases and J by 0 bases, and 13 bases separated the two germline ends. Germline CDR1 NSHNY, CDR2 SYGAGN. Markers used for sorting pooled cutaneous lymph node cells were CD4, CD8alpha, NKG2D, NKG2ACE and others. Once RNA had been extracted, it was reverse transcribed into cDNA to act as the sequencing template. Measured with immunoSEQ multiplex PCR; TCRdb has only the in-frame clones, and not every one. Captured here are roughly 260,000 clones, none seen once; the top ten comprise 0.9% to 1.5%. The V call is TRBV13-1, the J call TRBJ2-3; D gene ambiguous. The receptor was derived from a C3H/HeJ mouse with alopecia areata. MHC haplotype: H2-k. Sequencing was done on a sample of CD4+ T cells sorted from a lymph node. The CDR3: CASSPVSGSAETLYF. Incomplete CDR3 DNA: TGTGCCAGCAGCCCCGTTTCTGGTAGTGCAGAA.